The rows below give T cell receptor beta chains drawn from one sample of a study of graft-versus-host responses after intestinal transplantation. Their target antigens are unknown. Libraries were prepared by immunoSEQ multiplex PCR; TCRdb keeps only in-frame clonotypes and omits some of them. Of 45,000 to 50,000 clones in the sample, 85% to 95% were seen once. This sample comprised unstimulated CD4+ T cells sorted from spleen or lymph node cells, obtained before transplant. The receptors shown here come from a human donor who was the organ donor for an intestinal transplant. CDR3s include the opening cysteine and the closing phenylalanine or tryptophan. Clone size is stated in some rows and not others, as once, few, many or a class when expanded.

v_call clone_size cdr3_aa
TRBV7-2 once CASSLVPNEQFF
TRBV12-2 - CASRLAGPRDRGEKLFF
TRBV2 - CASTAGSIRGYTF
TRBV9 once CASSPRTSGRANDNEQFF
TRBV30 - CAWKRSDYEQYF
TRBV12-2 - CASRLARPGWDLYEQYF
TRBV5-5 - CASSLGEKLFF
TRBV28 - CASREVGYEQYF
TRBV6-6 - CASSYRDFKGDTQYF
TRBV19 - CATMAGKETQYF
TRBV5-8 few CASSTSYEQYF
TRBV13 - CASRDSGQAKNIQYF
TRBV28 - CASKTGGNYEQYF
TRBV4-1 - CASSPGEVNTEAFF
TRBV7-2 - CASSLNPSGEGEQYF
TRBV2 - CASSVGEGLIDTQYF
TRBV28 - CASSPSGARGYSNQPQHF
TRBV5-1 - CASSPVGQATNEKLFF
TRBV7-3 once CASSRGRNTEAFF
TRBV2 - CASNPTGASVHEQYF
TRBV5-4 - CASSLDLRGTDTQYF
TRBV5-4 - CASSPNLNTEAFF
TRBV19 - CASSRDRKYGYTF
TRBV7-9 - CASSPRINEKLFF
TRBV7-9 - CASSYQGVPEAFF
TRBV4-2 once CASSQDGTGGEKLFF
TRBV23-1 - CASTLAGESDTQYF
TRBV27 - CASSLSDGEQFF
TRBV18 - CASSRTGGTYEQYF
TRBV2 - CASTDGFRTDTQYF
TRBV28 - CASSFVQGARGNTIYF
TRBV6-1 once CASRKVGQNYGYTF
TRBV5-4 - CASSPGTGRRYGYTF
TRBV19 - CATRTSGSNEQFF
TRBV7-2 - CASSRYGTSTNEQFF
TRBV7-9 - CASRGQDSYEQYF
TRBV19 - CASGSGLAGVGDTQYF